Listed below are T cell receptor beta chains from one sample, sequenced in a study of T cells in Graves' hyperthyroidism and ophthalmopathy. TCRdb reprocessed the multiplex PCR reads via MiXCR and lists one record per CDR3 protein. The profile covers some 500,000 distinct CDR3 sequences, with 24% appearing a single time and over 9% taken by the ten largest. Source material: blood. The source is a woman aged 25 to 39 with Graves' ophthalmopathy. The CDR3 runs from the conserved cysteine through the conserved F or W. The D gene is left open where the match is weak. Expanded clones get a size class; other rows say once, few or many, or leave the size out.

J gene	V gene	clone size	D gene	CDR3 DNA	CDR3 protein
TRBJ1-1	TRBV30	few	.	TGTGCCTGGAGTCCCTTTGACAGGATGAACACTGAAGCTTTCTTT	CAWSPFDRMNTEAFF
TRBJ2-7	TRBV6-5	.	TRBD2	TGTGCCAGCAGTTACTCGAGGGCGGGAGCCTCCTACGAGCAGTACTTC	CASSYSRAGASYEQYF
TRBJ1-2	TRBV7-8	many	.	TGTGCCAGCAGCTTTCAATCAGCCTATGGCTACACCTTC	CASSFQSAYGYTF
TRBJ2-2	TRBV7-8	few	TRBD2	TGTGCCAGCAGCTTTCCGGGGGGGTTTCCCGGGGAGCTGTTTTTT	CASSFPGGFPGELFF
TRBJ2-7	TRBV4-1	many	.	TGCGCCCGCAGCCAACAGTGGAGGGGGCGCGAGCAGTACTTC	CARSQQWRGREQYF
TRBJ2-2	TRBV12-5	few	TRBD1	TGTGCTAGTGGCCTAGACAGGGGGGACACCGGGGAGCTGTTTTTT	CASGLDRGDTGELFF
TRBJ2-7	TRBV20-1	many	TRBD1	TGCAGTGCTAGAGAGACAGGGGGTTACGAGCAGTACTTC	CSARETGGYEQYF
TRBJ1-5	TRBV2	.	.	TGTGCCAGCAGTGCCAGGATCAATCAGCCCCAGCATTTT	CASSARINQPQHF
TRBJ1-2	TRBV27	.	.	TGTGCCAGCAGTCCCTGGACAACAGGGTATGGCTACACCTTC	CASSPWTTGYGYTF
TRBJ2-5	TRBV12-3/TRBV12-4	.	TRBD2	TGTGCCAGCAGTTGGGGGGGGTGGGAGACCCAGTACTTC	CASSWGGWETQYF
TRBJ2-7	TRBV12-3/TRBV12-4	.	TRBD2	TGTGCCAGCAGTTTCAACGATGGGACTAGCGGGTACAGCTCCTACGAGCAGTACTTC	CASSFNDGTSGYSSYEQYF
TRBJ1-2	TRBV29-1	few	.	TGCAGCGTTTACGGACATGGCTACACCTTC	CSVYGHGYTF
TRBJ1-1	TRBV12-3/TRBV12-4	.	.	TGCGCCAGCAGTGATCGACTCATGAACACTGAAGCTTTCTTT	CASSDRLMNTEAFF
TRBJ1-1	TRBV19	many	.	TGTGCCAGTAGTTCGACGGGACGGGCGTCTGAAGCTTTCTTT	CASSSTGRASEAFF
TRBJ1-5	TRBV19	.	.	TGTGCCAGTAGTATAGTCGGGGAAGTAGATCAGCCCCAGCATTTT	CASSIVGEVDQPQHF
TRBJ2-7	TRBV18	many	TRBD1	TGTGCCAGCTCACCACCCTGGGACAGGGGCACCTACGAGCAGTACTTC	CASSPPWDRGTYEQYF
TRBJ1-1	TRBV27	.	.	TGTGCCAGCAGTTTATCGGGACCGACGGGAGCTTTCTTT	CASSLSGPTGAFF
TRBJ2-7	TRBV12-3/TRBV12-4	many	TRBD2	TGTGCCAGCAGTTTAGAACTAGCGGCCTACGAGCAGTACTTC	CASSLELAAYEQYF
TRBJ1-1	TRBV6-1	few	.	TGTGCCAGCAGTGAAGGGGGGGCGGAAGCTTTCTTT	CASSEGGAEAFF
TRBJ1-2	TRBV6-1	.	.	TGTGCCAGCAGTACCCCGACACGTGGCTACACCTTC	CASSTPTRGYTF
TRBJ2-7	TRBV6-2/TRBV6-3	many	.	TGTGCCAGCAGTTACTCGATCGGCGGCTACGAGCAGTACTTC	CASSYSIGGYEQYF
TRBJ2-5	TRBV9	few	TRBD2	TGTGCCAGCAGCCTTCACCCCGGGAGCGGGGGGGAGGAGACCCAGTACTTC	CASSLHPGSGGEETQYF
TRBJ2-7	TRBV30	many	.	TGTGCCTGGAGTCCTCCGACAAGCTACGAGCAGTACTTC	CAWSPPTSYEQYF
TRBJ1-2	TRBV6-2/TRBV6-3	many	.	TGTGCCAGCAGGGGCTTCGGCTATGGCTACACCTTC	CASRGFGYGYTF
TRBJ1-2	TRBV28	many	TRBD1	TGTGCCAGCCTTACGCCAGGGGGGGGGAACTATGGCTACACCTTC	CASLTPGGGNYGYTF
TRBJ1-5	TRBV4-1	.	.	TGCGCCAGCAGCCAAGAGGGACGGGGGCCCCAGCATTTT	CASSQEGRGPQHF
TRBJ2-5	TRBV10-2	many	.	TGCGCCAGCTTAAGGGCAGGCGATGACCAAGAGACCCAGTACTTC	CASLRAGDDQETQYF
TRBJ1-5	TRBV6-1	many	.	TGTGCCAGCAGCGGGGGAGAGCATCAGCCCCAGCATTTT	CASSGGEHQPQHF
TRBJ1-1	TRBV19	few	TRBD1	TGTGCCAGTAGTCGGGACAGCCTTTCCGAAGCTTTCTTT	CASSRDSLSEAFF
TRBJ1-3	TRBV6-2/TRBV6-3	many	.	TGTGCCAGCAGTTATACACTCCTACCGACAGGAAACTCTGGAAACACCATATATTTT	CASSYTLLPTGNSGNTIYF
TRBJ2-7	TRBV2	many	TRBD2	TGTGCCAGCTCGGGACTAGCGGGGGGCTACGAGCAGTACTTC	CASSGLAGGYEQYF
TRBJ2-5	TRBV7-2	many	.	TGTGCCAGCAGCTTCTCTCAAGGAAGGGAGACCCAGTACTTC	CASSFSQGRETQYF
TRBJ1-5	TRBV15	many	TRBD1	TGTGCCACCAGCAGAGTTGGAGGGGGCAGCGGTCAGCCCCAGCATTTT	CATSRVGGGSGQPQHF
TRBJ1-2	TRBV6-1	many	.	TGTGCCAGCAGTACGGGGGTTCGTGCTGGCTACACCTTC	CASSTGVRAGYTF
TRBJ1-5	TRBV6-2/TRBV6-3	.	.	TGTGCCAGCTCCTCGGGAAGGTATCAGCCCCAGCATTTT	CASSSGRYQPQHF
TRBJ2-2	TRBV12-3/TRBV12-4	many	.	TGTGCCAGCACCACCGACGGGAACACCGGGGAGCTGTTTTTT	CASTTDGNTGELFF
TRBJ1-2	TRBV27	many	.	TGTGCCAGCGCGAAACAGGGAGGGACTAACTATGGCTACACCTTC	CASAKQGGTNYGYTF
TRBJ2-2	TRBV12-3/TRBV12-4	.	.	TGTGCCAGCATTCAGGGAGAAATCACCGGGGAGCTGGTTTTC	CASIQGEITGELVF
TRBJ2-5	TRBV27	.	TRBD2	TGTGCCAGCAGTTTATCGTCGGCGGGGGGGCAAGAGACCCAGTACTTC	CASSLSSAGGQETQYF